This TCR beta chain was obtained from a study of post-analysis software for immune sequencing data. Study as a whole: Recorded subtypes: relapsing-remitting, secondary progressive, progressive-relapsing; some patients unannotated.

As regards this clonotype: Antigen unknown.

V shed 7 bases and J shed 6 bases, with 16 bases lying between them. Germline loops: CDR1 SQVTM, CDR2 ANQGSEA. The CDR3 is 13 residues long. Broader study findings: Five or six TRBV segments (TRBV5-6, TRBV5-1 and TRBV20-1 among them) occurred more frequently in patients than in controls. Controls showed significantly higher normalized Chao1 diversity than did multiple sclerosis patients.

Carried by the TCR beta cDNA libraries were unique molecular identifiers. T cells numbering about 0.9 to 11 million yielded roughly 0.5 million cDNA molecules. TCRdb used MiXCR to reprocess the PCR reads, holding one entry per CDR3 protein. Of some 690,000 distinct CDR3 sequences listed, approximately 59% are singletons. This receptor was taken from a girl aged 2-15 years with multiple sclerosis. The chain couples TRBV29-1 to TRBJ2-1; D is uncertain. The sequenced sample consisted of blood. CDR3 residues: CSGGSSPGNEQFF. The CDR3 region has the DNA TGCAGCGGTGGGTCGTCTCCCGGCAATGAGCAGTTCTTC.